This T cell receptor (beta chain) stems from a study of blood T cell repertoires in COVID-19. Allocation to cohorts depended on clinical history reported by the participants. Clones were read by immunoSEQ multiplex PCR, and TCRdb kept only the in-frame ones, dropping some. The sample consists of about 310,000 clones, about nine tenths of them appearing once. This CDR3 spans 15 amino acids. Trimming shortened V by 0 bases and J by 5 bases, and 14 bases separated the two germline ends. The germline V gene has CDR1 LGHNA and CDR2 YSLEER. The chain joins TRBV4-3 to TRBJ2-7, with D maybe TRBD2 (5 bases). Sequenced: PBMCs or T cells enriched from blood (not recorded which). This TCR derives from a woman aged 18-29 years who had recovered from COVID-19. The CDR3 DNA sequence: TGCGCCAGCAGCCAAGAAATGGAGGCGCCCGACGAGCAGTACTTC. Translation: CASSQEMEAPDEQYF.